The entry below gives a single TCR beta chain sequence along with its context. V shed 8 bases, J shed 4 bases, and the junction held 10 bases outside the gene matches. Looked up from germline, CDR1 is MNHNY and CDR2 is SVGAGI (reference sequence). CDR3 length equals 14 residues. The data were obtained in a study of blood T cell repertoires in COVID-19. Background on the study: Italy, Spain and the United States were the sources of the convalescent and acute COVID-19 samples.

The repertoire was sequenced with immunoSEQ multiplex PCR; TCRdb's copy has only in-frame clones and lacks some. The sample has about 81,000 clones; approximately 78% are singletons. V gene TRBV6-6 combines with J gene TRBJ1-2; 7 bases are shared with TRBD1. This receptor was obtained from a human donor in a cohort sampled during active COVID-19. Sequences were obtained from peripheral blood. CDR3 residues: CASAGTETFYGYTF. CDR3 nucleotide sequence: TGTGCCAGCGCGGGGACAGAGACATTCTATGGCTACACCTTC.